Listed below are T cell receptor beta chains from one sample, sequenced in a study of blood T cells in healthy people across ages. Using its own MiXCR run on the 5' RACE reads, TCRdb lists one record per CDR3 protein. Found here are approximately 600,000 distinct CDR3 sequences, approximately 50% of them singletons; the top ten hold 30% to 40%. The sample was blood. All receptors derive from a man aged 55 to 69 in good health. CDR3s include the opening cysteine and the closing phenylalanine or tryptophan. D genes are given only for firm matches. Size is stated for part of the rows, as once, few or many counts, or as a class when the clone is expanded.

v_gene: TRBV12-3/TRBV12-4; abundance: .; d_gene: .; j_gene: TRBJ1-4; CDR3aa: CASSLRQGHIGINEKLFF; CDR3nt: TGTGCCAGCAGTTTAAGGCAGGGGCACATTGGGATTAATGAAAAACTGTTTTTT
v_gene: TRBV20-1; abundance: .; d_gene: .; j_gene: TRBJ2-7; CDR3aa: CSASRYNEQYF; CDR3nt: TGCAGTGCTAGTCGGTACAATGAGCAGTACTTC
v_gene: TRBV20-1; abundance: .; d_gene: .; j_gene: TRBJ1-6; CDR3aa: CSARVPVTESPLHF; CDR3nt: TGCAGTGCTAGAGTACCAGTGACGGAATCACCCCTCCACTTT
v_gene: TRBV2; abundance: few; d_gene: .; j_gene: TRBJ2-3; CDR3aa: CASRPGFPDTQYF; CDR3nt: TGTGCCAGCAGGCCCGGTTTCCCAGATACGCAGTATTTT
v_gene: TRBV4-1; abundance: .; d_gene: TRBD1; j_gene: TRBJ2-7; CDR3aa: CASSQGPRTGNYEQYF; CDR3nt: TGCGCCAGCAGCCAAGGTCCGCGGACAGGAAATTACGAGCAGTACTTC
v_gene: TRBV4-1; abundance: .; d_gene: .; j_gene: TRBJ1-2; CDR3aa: CASSPQWGGYGYTF; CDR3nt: TGCGCCAGCAGCCCCCAGTGGGGCGGCTATGGCTACACCTTC
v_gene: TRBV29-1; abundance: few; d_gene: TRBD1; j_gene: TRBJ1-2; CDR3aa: CSVPPQGGGYGYTF; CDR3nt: TGCAGCGTACCCCCCCAGGGGGGCGGGTATGGCTACACCTTC
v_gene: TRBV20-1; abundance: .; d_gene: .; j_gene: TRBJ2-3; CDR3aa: CSARVAAADTQYF; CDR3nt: TGCAGTGCTAGGGTTGCGGCGGCAGATACGCAGTATTTT
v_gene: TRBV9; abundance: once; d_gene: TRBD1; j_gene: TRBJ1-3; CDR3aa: CASSPQDRGPGNTIYF; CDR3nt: TGTGCCAGCAGCCCACAAGACAGGGGGCCCGGAAACACCATATATTTT
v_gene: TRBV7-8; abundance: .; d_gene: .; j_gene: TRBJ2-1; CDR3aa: CASSLVGLGTLNEQFF; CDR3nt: TGTGCCAGCAGCTTAGTTGGACTGGGAACCCTGAATGAGCAGTTCTTC
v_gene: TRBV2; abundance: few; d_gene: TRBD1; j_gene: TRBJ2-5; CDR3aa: CASSPGTGTWKTQYF; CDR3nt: TGTGCCAGCAGCCCCGGGACAGGTACCTGGAAGACCCAGTACTTC
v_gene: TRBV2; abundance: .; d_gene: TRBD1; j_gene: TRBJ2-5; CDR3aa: CASRAGTGSETQYF; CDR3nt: TGTGCCAGCAGGGCCGGGACAGGGTCGGAGACCCAGTACTTC
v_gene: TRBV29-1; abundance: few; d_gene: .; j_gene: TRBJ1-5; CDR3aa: CSVAYDSNSNQPQHF; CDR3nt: TGCAGCGTCGCCTACGACAGTAATAGCAATCAGCCCCAGCATTTT
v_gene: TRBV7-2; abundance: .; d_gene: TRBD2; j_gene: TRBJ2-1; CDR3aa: CASSLLGGANEQFF; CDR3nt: TGTGCCAGCAGCCTCCTCGGGGGGGCGAATGAGCAGTTCTTC
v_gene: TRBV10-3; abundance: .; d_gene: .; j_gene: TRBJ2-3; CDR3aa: CAIMWGGGRTDTQYF; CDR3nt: TGTGCCATCATGTGGGGCGGGGGCCGCACAGATACGCAGTATTTT
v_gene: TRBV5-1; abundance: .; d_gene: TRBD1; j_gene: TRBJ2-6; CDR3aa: CASTLEVQGSYSGANVLTF; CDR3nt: TGCGCCAGCACCCTCGAGGTACAGGGGTCCTACTCTGGGGCCAACGTCCTGACTTTC
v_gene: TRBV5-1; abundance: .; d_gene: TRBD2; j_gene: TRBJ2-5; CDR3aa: CASYWRGGQETQYF; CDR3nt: TGCGCCAGCTACTGGCGGGGGGGCCAAGAGACCCAGTACTTC
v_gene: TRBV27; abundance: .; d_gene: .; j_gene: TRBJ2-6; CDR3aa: CASSRTAIKLSSGANVLTF; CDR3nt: TGTGCCAGCAGTCGGACAGCCATTAAGCTCAGCTCTGGGGCCAACGTCCTGACTTTC
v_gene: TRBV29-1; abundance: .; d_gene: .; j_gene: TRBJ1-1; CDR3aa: CSVSYSGKGGPQRGTEAFF; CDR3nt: TGCAGCGTTAGTTATAGCGGTAAGGGGGGGCCCCAACGTGGCACTGAAGCTTTCTTT
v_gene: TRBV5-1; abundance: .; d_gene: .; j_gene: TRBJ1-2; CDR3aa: CASSSPGDVYGYTF; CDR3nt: TGCGCCAGCAGCTCACCTGGGGACGTCTATGGCTACACCTTC
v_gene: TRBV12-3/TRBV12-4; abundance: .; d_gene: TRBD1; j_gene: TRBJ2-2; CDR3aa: CASSRQGITGELFF; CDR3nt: TGTGCCAGCAGCCGACAGGGGATAACCGGGGAGCTGTTTTTT
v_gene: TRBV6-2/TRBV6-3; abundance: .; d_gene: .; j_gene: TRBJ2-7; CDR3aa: CASSAQYTGNEQYF; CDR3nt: TGTGCCAGCAGTGCCCAGTATACAGGGAACGAGCAGTACTTC
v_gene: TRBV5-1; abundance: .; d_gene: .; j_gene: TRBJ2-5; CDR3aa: CASRPGQIQETQYF; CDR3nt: TGCGCCAGCAGACCTGGACAGATCCAAGAGACCCAGTACTTC
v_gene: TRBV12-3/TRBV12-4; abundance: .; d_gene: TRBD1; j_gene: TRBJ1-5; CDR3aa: CASSLRTGNQPQHF; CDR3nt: TGTGCCAGCAGTTTGCGGACAGGGAATCAGCCCCAGCATTTT
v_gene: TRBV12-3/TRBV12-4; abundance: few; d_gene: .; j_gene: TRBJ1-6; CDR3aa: CASSLSDSPLHF; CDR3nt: TGTGCCAGCAGTTTGAGTGATTCACCCCTCCACTTT
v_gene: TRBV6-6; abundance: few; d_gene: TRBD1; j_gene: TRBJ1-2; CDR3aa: CASSPGGGMGYTF; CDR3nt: TGTGCCAGCAGCCCAGGGGGCGGTATGGGCTACACCTTC
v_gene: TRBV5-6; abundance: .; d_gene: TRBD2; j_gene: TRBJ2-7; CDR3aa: CASSPGLAIEQYF; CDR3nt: TGTGCCAGCAGCCCCGGACTAGCAATTGAGCAGTACTTC
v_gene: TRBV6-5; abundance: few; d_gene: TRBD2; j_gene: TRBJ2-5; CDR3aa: CASSRLARGSQETQYF; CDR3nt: TGTGCCAGCAGTCGACTAGCGCGAGGGAGCCAAGAGACCCAGTACTTC
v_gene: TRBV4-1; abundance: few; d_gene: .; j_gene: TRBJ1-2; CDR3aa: CASSQVGARLFYGYTF; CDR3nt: TGCGCCAGCAGCCAAGTCGGGGCGCGGTTATTCTATGGCTACACCTTC
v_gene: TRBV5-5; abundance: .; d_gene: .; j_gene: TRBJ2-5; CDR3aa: CASSLSTGGLPGETQYF; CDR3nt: TGTGCCAGCAGCTTGTCGACAGGCGGACTGCCGGGTGAGACCCAGTACTTC
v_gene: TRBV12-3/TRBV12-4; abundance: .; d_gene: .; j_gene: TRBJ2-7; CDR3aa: CASSLRQRSNYEQYF; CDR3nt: TGTGCCAGCAGTTTACGCCAGAGATCGAACTACGAGCAGTACTTC
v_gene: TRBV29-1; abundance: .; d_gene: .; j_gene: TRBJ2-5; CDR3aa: CSVELGQGGTQYF; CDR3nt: TGCAGCGTTGAACTAGGACAAGGAGGGACCCAGTACTTC
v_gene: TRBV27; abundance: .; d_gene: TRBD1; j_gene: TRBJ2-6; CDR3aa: CASSFWTGQSGANVLTF; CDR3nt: TGTGCCAGCAGTTTTTGGACAGGGCAATCTGGGGCCAACGTCCTGACTTTC
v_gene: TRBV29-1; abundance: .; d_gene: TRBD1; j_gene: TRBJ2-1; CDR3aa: CSVEPRDSPYNEQFF; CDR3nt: TGCAGCGTTGAACCCCGGGACAGTCCCTACAATGAGCAGTTCTTC
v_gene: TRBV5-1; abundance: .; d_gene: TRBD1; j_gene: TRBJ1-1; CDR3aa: CASSLSGTGDLMNTEAFF; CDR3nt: TGCGCCAGCAGCTTGTCCGGGACAGGGGACCTCATGAACACTGAAGCTTTCTTT
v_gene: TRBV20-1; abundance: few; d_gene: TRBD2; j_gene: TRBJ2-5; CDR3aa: CSAIPSGGFLRAEQYF; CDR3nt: TGCAGTGCTATACCTAGCGGGGGTTTTTTGAGGGCGGAGCAGTACTTC
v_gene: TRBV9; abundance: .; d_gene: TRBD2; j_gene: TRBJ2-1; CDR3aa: CASSPSGGPRNEQFF; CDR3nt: TGTGCCAGCAGCCCGAGCGGGGGGCCGAGGAATGAGCAGTTCTTC
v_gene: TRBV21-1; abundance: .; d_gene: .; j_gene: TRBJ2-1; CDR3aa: CASSKGAGGSSYNEQFF; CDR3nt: TGTGCCAGCAGCAAAGGGGCCGGGGGGTCCTCCTACAATGAGCAGTTCTTC
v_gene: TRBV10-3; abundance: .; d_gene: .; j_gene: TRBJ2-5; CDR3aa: CAISDNTPRGETQYF; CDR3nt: TGTGCCATCAGTGACAACACACCCAGAGGGGAGACCCAGTACTTC
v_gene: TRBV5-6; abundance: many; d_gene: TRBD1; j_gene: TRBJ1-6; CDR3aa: CASKPPGQNSPLHF; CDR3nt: TGTGCCAGCAAGCCCCCGGGACAGAATTCACCCCTCCACTTT
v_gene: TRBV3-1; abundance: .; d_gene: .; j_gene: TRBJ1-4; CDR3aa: CASSRTVEKLFF; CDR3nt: TGTGCCAGCAGCCGGACGGTAGAAAAACTGTTTTTT
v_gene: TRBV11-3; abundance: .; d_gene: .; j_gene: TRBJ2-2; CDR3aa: CASSLIPNTGELFF; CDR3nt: TGTGCCAGCAGCTTAATCCCGAACACCGGGGAGCTGTTTTTT
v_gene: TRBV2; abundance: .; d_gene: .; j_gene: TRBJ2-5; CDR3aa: CASIGAGETQYF; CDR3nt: TGTGCCAGCATCGGGGCAGGGGAGACCCAGTACTTC
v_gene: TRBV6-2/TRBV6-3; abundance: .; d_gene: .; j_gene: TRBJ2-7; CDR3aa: CASSSGHYEQYF; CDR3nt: TGTGCCAGCAGTTCAGGGCACTACGAGCAGTACTTC
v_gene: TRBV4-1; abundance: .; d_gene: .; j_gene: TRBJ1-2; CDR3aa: CASSQDEKQGSMVYGYTF; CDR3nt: TGCGCCAGCAGCCAAGATGAAAAACAGGGAAGTATGGTCTATGGCTACACCTTC